This TCR beta chain is from a study of shared clonotypes between healthy human individuals (dated by TCRdb to 2018 to 2021). Background on the whole study: The cohort included a few men and a couple of women between 18 and 49 years of age. Between about 0.8 and 9 billion PBMCs per donor were obtained by leukapheresis. For each donor, CD4 naive and CD4 memory were each run on three plates, CD8 naive on two plates, and CD8 memory on one plate. The study deeply sequenced blood TCR repertoires of five healthy adults to estimate repertoire size and the extent of clonotype sharing between individuals. Libraries were prepared and TCR repertoires were sequenced by different laboratories using diverse techniques, in order to increase sequencing depth and limit assay-specific biases. General conclusions and limits of the study: Across four donors, approximately 5% of naive CD4, 3% to 3.5% of naive CD8, 2.3% of memory CD4, and roughly 0.4% of memory CD8 clonotypes were shared. Rarefaction of sorted-subset datasets indicated incomplete sequencing despite the large sequencing depth. Because the study included a small number of donors, the genetic and exposure-history diversity represented was limited. Clonotypes shared by all four sorted-subset donors showed higher generation probabilities than non-shared clonotypes. Based on pairwise subsampling, the degree of clonotype sharing among donors was expected to be affected by sequencing depth. Larger estimated clonotype richness was generally found for naive subsets than for memory subsets. Sampling was restricted to blood, and TCR repertoires in tissues likely differ from the TCR repertoires found in blood.

CD8 naive samples were obtained by positive selection for CCR7 among CD45RO-negative cells, yielding a CD45RA+CCR7+ population from which TemRA cells were excluded. The donors were healthy, HIV-negative adults who had no recently reported acute infections or vaccinations. Every donor was a Caucasian adult living in Nashville, Tennessee, USA. After blood collection by leukapheresis, PBMCs were isolated using Ficoll-Histopaque density gradient centrifugation and then cryopreserved in the vapor phase of liquid nitrogen. Analytical flow cytometry was used to check the purity and quantity of each magnetically sorted T cell population. Genomic DNA was isolated from each sorted fraction and quantified by UV absorbance on a Nanodrop 2000c. This clone came up a few times. Its antigen specificity is not known. No base qualities exist here, and no much larger clone lies one base off it. The sample holds other DNA sequences that translate to the same CDR3.

TCR CDR3 regions were amplified from genomic DNA by multiplex PCR using the deep immunoSEQ assay. For each cell subset, the extracted genomic DNA was distributed evenly across all wells of several immunoSEQ 96-well plates, and each plate served as one replicate. For sorted subsets, each replicate PCR was loaded with around 220 ng genomic DNA, equivalent to 25,000 to 30,000 T cell genomes. The purified libraries were quantified using a Qubit 3.0 fluorometer, sized with a Bioanalyzer 2100, and then quantified again using the KAPA Library Quantification kit. Every immunoSEQ 96-well plate was sequenced on a dedicated single-read 150-cycle Illumina NextSeq 550 flow cell. In the source study's methods: Because the immunoSEQ output included only junctional sequences and no quality scores, the filtering could not be the same as the filtering used for full-length reads. To assign V/J genes and CDR3, sequences were annotated against IMGT germline references using PyIR, a Python wrapper for IgBLAST v1.9. Reads were removed for weak V/J assignments (E-value above 1e-6), missing CDR3, stop codons, out-of-frame junctions, or ambiguous translated residues. A V3J clonotype was defined by an identical inferred V gene, J gene, and CDR3 amino acid sequence. To compute the percentage overlap between repertoires, the number of shared unique clonotypes was divided by the size of the smaller repertoire. Repertoire richness was assessed with RTK rarefaction, the Chao1 estimator, and Recon v2.1 estimates of unobserved clonotypes. For all TCRbeta clonotypes obtained by the gDNA method from several donors, generation probabilities were computed with OLGA. TCRdb provides this immuneACCESS table in a form limited to in-frame rearrangements. Some clones are lacking; in checked studies, under half of them reflect an unresolved V gene, and why the rest are absent is not known. That table is the source of V, J and clone size, and D and trimming were worked out from the DNA. Counted in this sample were about 2,200,000 clones; about 93% of them appeared once. More than 1.5% of the sample is held by the ten biggest clonotypes.

V and J are truncated by 6 bases and 2 bases respectively, leaving an intervening sequence of 8 bases. The germline V gene encodes CDR1 MDHEN and CDR2 SYDVKM. The cysteine opens and the phenylalanine closes a CDR3 of 12 amino acids. CDR3 DNA only is kept here, 36 bases in frame from base 1. The sequence was collected from a man aged 18 to 29 in good health. Some clones in this sample may be carry-over from other donors' samples. Sequenced material: naive CD8+ T cells from PBMCs. Explained via the paper, the cell subset or site label denotes: CD45RA+CCR7+. The chain couples TRBV28 to TRBJ2-7; there is no confident call for the D gene. The CDR3 corresponds to CASSPDTYEQYF. The nucleotide sequence reads as follows: TGTGCCAGCAGCCCTGACACCTACGAGCAGTACTTC.